This T cell receptor (beta chain) was documented in a study of cytomegalovirus exposure and HLA in healthy donors. Overall study results and limits: TCR beta V segments were, for the most part, productive about 87% or about 30% of the time in an earlier analysis.

Of note for this clone: Its cognate antigen is unknown.

Amplification used 60 Vbeta primers and 13 Jbeta primers. Some clones are missing from TCRdb's copy, which holds only in-frame ones; the method was immunoSEQ multiplex PCR. Altogether 210,000 or so clones are present, more than 60% being singletons, with the ten largest covering around 2.9%. Germline V gene lookup returns CDR1 MDHEN and CDR2 SYDVKM. This CDR3 has 15 amino acids. The TCR originated in a woman aged 55-70 years in good health and CMV-seropositive. The sequenced material came from PBMCs. The chain couples TRBV28 to TRBJ2-5; 9 nucleotides align to TRBD2. The DNA end lines up better with TRBJ2-7; the J call may be wrong. The CDR3 region is CASIGGGGAGYEQYF. Written as DNA, the CDR3 is TGTGCCAGCATTGGGGGCGGGGGGGCCGGCTACGAGCAGTACTTC.